The 9 T cell receptor beta chains below were found in one sample sequenced in a study of blood T cells in healthy people across ages (dated by TCRdb to the mid-2010s). Library preparation was by 5' RACE. Data came from an Illumina HiSeq 2500. A second roughly 6 to 11 cycle PCR used a sample-barcoded 5' primer and a J-beta primer mix. The public sequencing data were trimmed at Q25 with fastp and processed into clonotypes with MiXCR by TCRdb, which kept only in-frame beta chains. One record per CDR3 amino acid sequence lists the most common genes and DNA. The sample table contains 1.2 million to 1.5 million distinct CDR3 sequences; only one count was recorded for 59% of them. The ten top clones hold approximately 7% of the sample. The specimen was blood. These receptors all stem from a man between 18 and 29 years old in good health.

A few counts support this clonotype. This chain joins TRBV5-1 and TRBJ2-7, with D uncertain. CDR1 is SGHRS, CDR2 YFSETQ, per germline. This CDR3 spans 15 amino acids. The V and J ends lost 0 bases and 3 bases respectively, with 13 bases between them. The CDR3: CASSLADSGLYEQYF. In DNA form, the CDR3 reads TGCGCCAGCAGCTTGGCCGACTCTGGCCTCTACGAGCAGTACTTC.

The chain joins TRBV5-5 to TRBJ1-4; possibly TRBD1 for D (5 bases). The ends were cut back, 1 base at V and 1 base at J, with 8 bases in the middle. Looked up from germline, CDR1 is SGHKS and CDR2 is YYEKEE (reference sequence). The CDR3 runs to 15 residues. This chain's CDR3 is CASSLRQGTNEKLFF. For the CDR3, the DNA is TGTGCCAGCAGCTTGAGGCAGGGAACTAATGAAAAACTGTTTTTT.

The chain carries TRBV2 and TRBJ1-2; the match to TRBD1 covers 9 bases. CDR3 length equals 14 residues. After removal of 6 bases from V and 8 bases from J, the junction contained 10 bases not matched to a gene. The germline CDR1 and CDR2 sequences are SNHLY and FYNNEI. CDR3 in DNA: TGTGCCAGCAGAGTGGGACAGGGTACTGACGGCTACACCTTC. As protein: CASRVGQGTDGYTF. The full variable domain, completed using reference TRBV2 and TRBJ1-2, is EPEVTQTPSHQVTQMGQEVILRCVPISNHLYFYWYRQILGQKVEFLVSFYNNEISEKSEIFDDQFSVERPDGSNFTLKIRSTKLEDSAMYFCASRVGQGTDGYTFGSGTRLTVV.

This clonotype was detected only once. V gene TRBV5-4 combines with J gene TRBJ2-6, with D possibly matching TRBD2 (6 bases). The CDR3 totals 14 residues. V was pared by 10 bases and J by 2 bases, with 13 bases between. Germline-derived CDR1 and CDR2 are SGHNT and YYREEE (reference sequence). Written as DNA, the CDR3 is TGTGCCGAATCGGGGGATCCTGGGGCCAACGTCCTGACTTTC. Translating it yields CAESGDPGANVLTF.

The rearrangement links TRBV20-1 to TRBJ1-2; 8 bases align to TRBD1. CDR1 is DFQATT, CDR2 SNEGSKA, per germline (reference sequence). The CDR3 is 12 residues long. The V segment lost 6 bases and the J segment 8 bases; nucleotides outside the gene matches: 8. The CDR3 spells CSADRVSYGYTF. In DNA form, the CDR3 reads TGCAGTGCGGACAGGGTTTCCTACGGCTACACCTTC.

The gene calls are TRBV29-1 and TRBJ2-7, with D tentatively TRBD1 (6 bases). Germline loops: CDR1 SQVTM, CDR2 ANQGSEA. The CDR3 is 11 residues long. Trimming stripped 6 bases from V and 6 bases from J, with 12 bases between. As DNA, the CDR3 is TGCAGCGTCATACAGGGTGGCGAGCAGTACTTC. It is translated as CSVIQGGEQYF.

This chain links TRBV5-1 with TRBJ2-1; 12 bases line up with TRBD2. Germline V lookup: CDR1 SGHRS, CDR2 YFSETQ. V lost 0 bases to trimming and J lost 14 bases; unmatched junction nucleotides: 6. The CDR3 sequence is 14 residues long. The CDR3 region has the DNA TGCGCCAGCAGCTTGGCCCTAGCGGGAGGGCCGGAGTTCTTC. It translates to CASSLALAGGPEFF.

The V and J genes are TRBV7-2 and TRBJ2-2; TRBD2 might be the D (6 bases). The CDR3 extends over 16 amino acids. V dropped 4 bases and J dropped 7 bases, with 19 bases sitting between them. Germline V lookup: CDR1 SGHTA, CDR2 FQGNSA. The CDR3 DNA follows: TGTGCCAGCAGCTCCCCCGGCACTAGCCCTATCGGGGAGCTGTTTTTT. This codes for CASSSPGTSPIGELFF.

The chain employs TRBV6-5 and TRBJ1-6; D is undetermined. The germline V gene encodes CDR1 MNHEY and CDR2 SVGAGI. The CDR3 runs to 15 residues. Trimming removed 2 bases from V and 2 bases from J, with 7 bases in between. The CDR3 loop reads CASSYGDPYNSPLHF. CDR3 sequence (DNA): TGTGCCAGCAGTTACGGGGATCCCTATAATTCACCCCTCCACTTT.